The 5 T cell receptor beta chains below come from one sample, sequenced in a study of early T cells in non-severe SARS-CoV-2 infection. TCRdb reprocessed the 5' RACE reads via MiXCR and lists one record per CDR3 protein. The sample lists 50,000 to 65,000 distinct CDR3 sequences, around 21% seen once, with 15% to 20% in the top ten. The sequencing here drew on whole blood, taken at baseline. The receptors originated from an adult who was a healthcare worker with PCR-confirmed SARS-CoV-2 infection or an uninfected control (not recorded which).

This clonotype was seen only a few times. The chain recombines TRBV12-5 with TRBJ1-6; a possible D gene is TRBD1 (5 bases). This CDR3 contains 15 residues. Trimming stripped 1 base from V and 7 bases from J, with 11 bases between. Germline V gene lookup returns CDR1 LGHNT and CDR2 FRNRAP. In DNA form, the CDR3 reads TGTGCTAGTGGTTTGGGGGGACCGTCCAATTCACCCCTCCACTTT. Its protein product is CASGLGGPSNSPLHF. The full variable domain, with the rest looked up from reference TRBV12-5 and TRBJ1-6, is DARVTQTPRHKVTEMGQEVTMRCQPILGHNTVFWYRQTMMQGLELLAYFRNRAPLDDSGMPKDRFSAEMPDATLATLKIQPSEPRDSAVYFCASGLGGPSNSPLHFGNGTRLTVT.

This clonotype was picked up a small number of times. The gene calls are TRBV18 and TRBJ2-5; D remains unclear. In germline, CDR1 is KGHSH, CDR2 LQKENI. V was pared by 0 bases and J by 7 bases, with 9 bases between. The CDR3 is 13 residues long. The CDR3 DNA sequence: TGTGCCAGCTCACCACCAGCCGTCGGGACCCAGTACTTC. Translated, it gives CASSPPAVGTQYF.

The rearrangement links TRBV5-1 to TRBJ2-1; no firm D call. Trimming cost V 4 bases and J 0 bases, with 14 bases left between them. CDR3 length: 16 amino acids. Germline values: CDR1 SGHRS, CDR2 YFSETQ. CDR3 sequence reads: CASSNRRASSYNEQFF. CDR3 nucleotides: TGCGCCAGCAGCAATCGACGGGCGAGCTCCTACAATGAGCAGTTCTTC.

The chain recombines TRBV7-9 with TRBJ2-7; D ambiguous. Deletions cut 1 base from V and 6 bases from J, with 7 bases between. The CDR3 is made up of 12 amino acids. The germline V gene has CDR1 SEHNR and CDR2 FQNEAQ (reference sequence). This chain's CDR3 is CASSLGGSEQYF. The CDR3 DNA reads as TGTGCCAGCAGCTTAGGGGGTTCCGAGCAGTACTTC.

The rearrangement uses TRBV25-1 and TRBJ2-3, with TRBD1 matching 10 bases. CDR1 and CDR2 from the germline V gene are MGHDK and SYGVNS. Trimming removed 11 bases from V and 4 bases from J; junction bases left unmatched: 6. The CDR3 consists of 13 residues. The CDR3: CAVGTGVPDTQYF. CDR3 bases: TGTGCCGTAGGGACAGGGGTCCCAGATACGCAGTATTTT.